These 19 T cell receptor beta chains share one sample of origin, sequenced in a study of blood T cell repertoires in COVID-19. Data came from immunoSEQ multiplex PCR; TCRdb stores just in-frame clones and leaves some out. The sample includes under 350,000 clones, approximately 90% of them seen just once. Source material: peripheral blood. These receptors were taken from a man aged 40-55 years with acute or convalescent COVID-19.

The chain joins TRBV18 to TRBJ1-5, with 7 bases aligning to TRBD1. Germline CDR1 is KGHSH and CDR2 is LQKENI. The ends lost 3 bases at V and 7 bases at J; junction bases unmatched: 9. The CDR3 totals 15 residues. The CDR3 region is CASSPTGQGGQPQHF. CDR3 nucleotide sequence: TGTGCCAGCTCACCGACAGGGCAGGGGGGCCAGCCCCAGCATTTT.

The chain employs TRBV5-6 and TRBJ1-1; no reliable D call. The CDR3 length is 13 residues. With 1 base removed from V and 2 bases from J, the gap between germline ends came to 6 bases. Germline CDR1 SGHDT, CDR2 YYEEEE. This CDR3 is CASSLIRNTEAFF. DNA of the CDR3: TGTGCCAGCAGCTTGATTAGAAACACTGAAGCTTTCTTT. Full variable domain (missing parts from reference TRBV5-6 and TRBJ1-1): DAGVTQSPTHLIKTRGQQVTLRCSPKSGHDTVSWYQQALGQGPQFIFQYYEEEERQRGNFPDRFSGHQFPNYSSELNVNALLLGDSALYLCASSLIRNTEAFFGQGTRLTVV.

The rearrangement joins TRBV13 to TRBJ2-7; D might be TRBD2 (5 bases). The germline V gene has CDR1 PRHDT and CDR2 FYEKMQ (reference sequence). V was cut by 0 bases and J by 3 bases, with 21 bases left in between. CDR3 size: 18 residues. The CDR3 is CASSLGKERGKRFYEQYF. As DNA, the CDR3 is TGTGCCAGCAGCTTAGGGAAGGAGAGAGGGAAAAGGTTCTACGAGCAGTACTTC.

J is TRBJ2-3 and V is TRBV6-5, with a weak D call TRBD1 (6 bases). V lost 5 bases to trimming and J lost 4 bases, with 16 bases between them. Germline-derived CDR1 and CDR2 are MNHEY and SVGAGI. The CDR3 spans 15 residues. The CDR3 is CASSLGQLGPDTQYF. The CDR3, as DNA: TGTGCCAGCAGTCTCGGACAGCTCGGTCCAGATACGCAGTATTTT.

This chain connects TRBV5-4 to TRBJ1-2, with D tentatively TRBD1 (6 bases). Germline lookup yields CDR1 SGHNT and CDR2 YYREEE (reference sequence). V was cut by 6 bases and J by 7 bases, with 13 bases left in between. CDR3 length: 12 residues. This CDR3 reads CASTSQGPGYTF. The CDR3 DNA is TGTGCCAGCACCTCGCAGGGGCCTGGCTACACCTTC.

This clone was recorded only once. The chain uses TRBV3-1 (or the pseudogene TRBV3-2) and TRBJ2-7, with 7 bases identical to TRBD1. Germline V CDR1 and CDR2: LGHDT, YNNKEL (reference sequence). Trimming cost V 3 bases and J 5 bases; bases outside gene matches: 4. The CDR3 is made up of 13 amino acids. CDR3 sequence (DNA): TGTGCCAGCAGCCACAAAGGGGGCCACGAGCAGTACTTC. This translates into CASSHKGGHEQYF.

The V call is TRBV2, the J call TRBJ1-5; 7 positions agree with TRBD1. Trimming cost V 2 bases and J 6 bases; bases outside gene matches: 13. Germline V gene sequence: CDR1 SNHLY, CDR2 FYNNEI. The CDR3 is 17 amino acids. CDR3 residues: CASSEPLTGRSGQPQHF. CDR3 DNA sequence: TGTGCCAGCAGTGAACCCCTGACAGGGCGGTCAGGTCAGCCCCAGCATTTT.

The V and J genes are TRBV21-1 and TRBJ1-2; the table assigns TRBD1, which was not confirmed against the DNA. TRBV21-1 is labeled a pseudogene. The CDR3 extends over 14 amino acids. CDR3: CASRRTEVRYGYTF. The CDR3 nucleotides are TGTGCCAGCAGAAGGACAGAGGTTAGATATGGCTACACCTTC.

This chain uses TRBV5-1 with TRBJ2-3; 11 bases fit TRBD1. Looked up from germline, CDR1 is SGHRS and CDR2 is YFSETQ. This CDR3 has 16 amino acids. V lost 4 bases and J lost 1; bases outside the gene matches: 5. The chain's CDR3 is CASSPGTGGGTDTQYF. In nucleotides, the CDR3 is TGCGCCAGCAGCCCAGGGACAGGGGGAGGCACAGATACGCAGTATTTT.

The V call is TRBV24-1, the J call TRBJ2-7; the match to TRBD1 covers 8 bases. The V gene's germline CDR1 is KGHDR and CDR2 SFDVKD. The CDR3 sequence is 14 residues long. Trimming took 6 bases from V and 5 from J; bases not matched to a gene: 8. DNA for the CDR3: TGTGCCACCAGTCCAGGGGGCCCGGGGAACGAGCAGTACTTC. Amino acid sequence: CATSPGGPGNEQYF.

V usage is TRBV6-5 and J usage is TRBJ1-1; a weak D match, TRBD1 (5 bases). With 6 bases removed from V and 3 bases from J, the gap between germline ends came to 11 bases. This CDR3 is built from 13 residues. Germline loops: CDR1 MNHEY, CDR2 SVGAGI. This chain's CDR3 is CASSAGLYTEAFF. CDR3 bases: TGTGCCAGCAGCGCAGGGCTGTACACTGAAGCTTTCTTT.

J is TRBJ2-3 and V is TRBV12-3 or TRBV12-4; perhaps TRBD2 as D (6 bases). V lost 7 bases and J lost 4, with 9 bases in between. The CDR3 spans 12 residues. CDR3 bases: TGTGCCAGCAAGGAGGGGTCAGATACGCAGTATTTT. Protein product: CASKEGSDTQYF.

V and J are TRBV5-4 and TRBJ2-6; 9 bases align to TRBD1. Germline-derived CDR1 and CDR2 are SGHNT and YYREEE (reference sequence). The CDR3 totals 18 residues. Trimming took 3 bases from V and 0 from J; bases not matched to a gene: 7. In nucleotides, the CDR3 is TGTGCCAGCAGCTACGGACAGGGGAGACACTCTGGGGCCAACGTCCTGACTTTC. It yields the protein CASSYGQGRHSGANVLTF.

The chain combines TRBV4-1 with TRBJ2-7; TRBD2 agrees at 9 bases. With 3 bases clipped from V and 2 bases from J, the junction kept 8 bases outside the gene matches. Germline CDR1 is MGHRA and CDR2 is YSYEKL. The CDR3 covers 16 residues. CDR3 sequence (DNA): TGCGCCAGCAGCCAGCAAATAGCGGGGGTTGCCTACGAGCAGTACTTC. It encodes CASSQQIAGVAYEQYF.

The V and J genes are TRBV5-1 and TRBJ2-2; 8 nucleotides line up with TRBD1. Losses at the gene ends were 6 bases for V and 7 bases for J; bases not matched to a gene: 11. This CDR3 has 15 residues. Germline V gene sequence: CDR1 SGHRS, CDR2 YFSETQ. Here the CDR3 reads CASTRDRPLNGELFF. CDR3 DNA: TGCGCCAGCACTCGGGACAGGCCGTTGAACGGGGAGCTGTTTTTT.

The chain joins TRBV11-2 to TRBJ2-1, with 9 bases aligning to TRBD2. CDR1 and CDR2 from the germline V gene are SGHAT and FQNNGV. The CDR3 runs 17 residues. J gave up 3 bases and V 2 bases, and 8 bases lay outside the gene matches. The chain's CDR3 is CASSLMGSGGLYNEQFF. For the CDR3, the DNA is TGTGCCAGCAGCTTAATGGGTAGCGGGGGACTCTACAATGAGCAGTTCTTC. Complete variable domain (other parts from reference TRBV11-2 and TRBJ2-1): EAGVAQSPRYKIIEKRQSVAFWCNPISGHATLYWYQQILGQGPKLLIQFQNNGVVDDSQLPKDRFSAERLKGVDSTLKIQPAKLEDSAVYLCASSLMGSGGLYNEQFFGPGTRLTVL.

The count of this clone is one. The chain is built from TRBV6-1 and TRBJ1-2; D unclear. The CDR3 is 15 residues long. The germline CDR1 and CDR2 sequences are MNHNS and SASEGT. V lost 3 bases, J lost 9 bases, and 20 bases lay in between. The CDR3 region has the DNA TGTGCCAGCAGTGATGTGGTGGCGCAGGTGTATAGCTACACCTTC. It specifies CASSDVVAQVYSYTF.

The CDR3 here is CASRVSGGNYEQYF. DNA for the CDR3: TGTGCCAGCAGGGTTAGCGGGGGGAACTACGAGCAGTACTTC. The chain combines TRBV6-4 with TRBJ2-7, with TRBD2 matching 10 bases. The CDR3 is made up of 14 amino acids. V lost 6 bases, J lost 3 bases, and 5 bases stayed unmatched. The germline V gene encodes CDR1 MRHNA and CDR2 SNTAGT.

The chain joins TRBV9 to TRBJ1-3, with 8 positions matching TRBD1. The CDR3 is 18 amino acids. Germline assignment: CDR1 SGDLS and CDR2 YYNGEE. Trimming cost V 4 bases and J 0 bases; bases outside gene matches: 12. CDR3 DNA: TGTGCCAGCAGCTCGAGCCGGGACAGGCCCTTCTCTGGAAACACCATATATTTT. Translated: CASSSSRDRPFSGNTIYF.